This T cell receptor (beta chain) was recovered during a study of beta chain features in type 1 diabetes. Overall study context: Patients looked much like healthy donors when it came to age, gender and cell yields.

With respect to this clone: Its antigen is not known.

V shed 6 bases and J shed 7 bases, with 10 bases lying between them. From germline, CDR1 is SGHDT and CDR2 YYEEEE. The CDR3 sequence is 11 residues long. Expressed TCRB transcripts were sequenced after all isolated RNA was converted to cDNA. Measured with immunoSEQ multiplex PCR; TCRdb has only the in-frame clones, and not every one. The data hold about 240,000 clones, with around a quarter observed a single time. Study results and caveats: For type 1 diabetes patients, VDJ junctions showed fewer insertions and more deletions. Sampled from patients, naive, central memory and Treg TCRB repertoires appeared more similar than those sampled from healthy donors. A definitive answer on HLA type influencing TCRB rearrangement was not reached here.

This sequence originates from a man aged 30 to 45 in good health. Sequencing input: central memory CD4+ T cells from blood. This chain connects TRBV5-6 to TRBJ1-2, with D perhaps TRBD1 (5 bases). The CDR3 sequence: CASKKRGGYTF. The CDR3 nucleotides read TGTGCCAGCAAGAAAAGGGGTGGCTACACCTTC. The whole variable domain, remainder taken from reference TRBV5-6 and TRBJ1-2, is DAGVTQSPTHLIKTRGQQVTLRCSPKSGHDTVSWYQQALGQGPQFIFQYYEEEERQRGNFPDRFSGHQFPNYSSELNVNALLLGDSALYLCASKKRGGYTFGSGTRLTVV.